This T cell receptor (beta chain) derives from a study of T cell changes during pregnancy in multiple sclerosis. This clone was seen a single time. This CDR3 region has 10 residues. Trimming took off 11 bases at V and 6 bases at J, with 10 bases between the two ends. CDR1 is MNHNS and CDR2 is SASEGT in the germline V gene. Some clones are missing from TCRdb's copy, which holds only in-frame ones; the method was immunoSEQ multiplex PCR. The repertoire includes roughly 64,000 clones, approximately 91% of them detected once, and 1.3% sits in the top ten. This clonotype was sampled from a female donor with multiple sclerosis, enrolled in a pregnancy study. This chain connects TRBV6-1 to TRBJ1-2; weak D call: TRBD1 (5 bases). The source was peripheral blood, collected in the second trimester of pregnancy. As DNA, the CDR3 is TGTGCCGCGGGACGTGATGGCTACACCTTC. Translating gives CAAGRDGYTF.